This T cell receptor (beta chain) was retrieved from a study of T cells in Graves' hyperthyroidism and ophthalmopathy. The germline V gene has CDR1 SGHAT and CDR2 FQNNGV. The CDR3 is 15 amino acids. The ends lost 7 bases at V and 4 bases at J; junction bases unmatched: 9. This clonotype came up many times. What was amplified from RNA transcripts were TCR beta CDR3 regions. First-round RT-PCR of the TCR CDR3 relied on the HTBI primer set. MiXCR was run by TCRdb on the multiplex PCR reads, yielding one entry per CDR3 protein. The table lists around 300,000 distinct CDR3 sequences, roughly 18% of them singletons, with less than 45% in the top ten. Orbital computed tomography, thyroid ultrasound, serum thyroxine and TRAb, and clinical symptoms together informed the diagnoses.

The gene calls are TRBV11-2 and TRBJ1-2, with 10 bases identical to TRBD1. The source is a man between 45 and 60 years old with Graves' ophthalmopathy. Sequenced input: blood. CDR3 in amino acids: CASTNRDRGRYGYTF. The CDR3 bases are TGTGCCAGCACCAACCGGGACAGGGGTCGCTATGGCTACACCTTC. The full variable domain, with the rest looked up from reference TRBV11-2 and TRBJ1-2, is EAGVAQSPRYKIIEKRQSVAFWCNPISGHATLYWYQQILGQGPKLLIQFQNNGVVDDSQLPKDRFSAERLKGVDSTLKIQPAKLEDSAVYLCASTNRDRGRYGYTFGSGTRLTVV.